What follows are 26 T cell receptor beta chains derived from one specimen sequenced in a study of T cells after yellow fever vaccination. TCRdb independently ran MiXCR on the 5' RACE reads; one entry per CDR3 protein. In the table there are about 550,000 distinct CDR3 sequences, less than 20% of which are singletons. Sequenced material: PBMCs, taken 15 days after the yellow fever booster vaccination. These TCRs come from a man aged 30-40 years who received the YFV17D yellow fever vaccine.

This chain links TRBV19 with TRBJ2-3, with 9 bases aligning to TRBD2. CDR3 size: 17 residues. CDR1 is LNHDA and CDR2 is SQIVND in the germline V gene (reference sequence). J lost 1 base, V lost 8 bases, and 13 bases had no gene match. As DNA, the CDR3 is TGTGCCAGTCGTCCTCCTCGTAGCGGGAGAGGCACAGATACGCAGTATTTT. It is translated as CASRPPRSGRGTDTQYF.

This clonotype was recorded once. J is TRBJ2-1 and V is TRBV6-1, with D perhaps TRBD1 (6 bases). Germline CDR1 reads MNHNS; CDR2 reads SASEGT. Trimming removed 7 bases from V and 1 base from J, with 23 bases in between. There are 18 residues in the CDR3. This chain's CDR3 is CASNNFRTDVSSYNEQFF. Written as DNA, the CDR3 is TGTGCCAGCAATAATTTCCGGACAGATGTATCTTCCTACAATGAGCAGTTCTTC.

The chain uses TRBV5-1 and TRBJ2-5; no reliable D call. Trimming removed 4 bases at V and 5 bases at J, with 12 bases between. The CDR3 loop spans 13 amino acids. Germline V gene data show CDR1 as SGHRS and CDR2 as YFSETQ. CDR3 loop: CASSHRAEETQYF. The CDR3 region has the DNA TGCGCCAGCAGCCACCGGGCCGAGGAGACCCAGTACTTC. The full variable domain, with the rest looked up from reference TRBV5-1 and TRBJ2-5, is KAGVTQTPRYLIKTRGQQVTLSCSPISGHRSVSWYQQTPGQGLQFLFEYFSETQRNKGNFPGRFSGRQFSNSRSEMNVSTLELGDSALYLCASSHRAEETQYFGPGTRLLVL.

This clonotype was counted a few times. The V and J genes are TRBV12-3 or TRBV12-4 and TRBJ2-5; D gene ambiguous. The CDR3 totals 14 residues. The V end was cut by 2 bases, the J end by 1 base, with 8 bases between. The CDR3 loop is CASSLWSVQETQYF. The CDR3 region has the DNA TGTGCCAGCAGTTTATGGTCAGTCCAAGAGACCCAGTACTTC.

The rearrangement uses TRBV3-1 and TRBJ2-3; tentatively, D is TRBD1 or TRBD2 (5 bases each). CDR3 length equals 14 residues. CDR1 LGHDT and CDR2 YNNKEL come from the germline V gene (reference sequence). Trimming removed 3 bases at V and 6 bases at J, with 13 bases between. CDR3 sequence (DNA): TGTGCCAGCAGCCACTGGGACCTATCGGATACGCAGTATTTT. Residues: CASSHWDLSDTQYF.

About this clonotype: One junction end disagrees with the germline gene, perhaps due to a read error. V usage is TRBV2 and J usage is TRBJ2-7; D is unresolved. The CDR3 sequence is 14 residues long. In germline, CDR1 is SNHLY, CDR2 FYNNEI. CDR3 nucleotide sequence: TGTGCCTGCAGGTGGTACAAGAACTCCTACGAGCAGTACTTC. This translates into CACRWYKNSYEQYF.

This clonotype was picked up a small number of times. The chain couples TRBV24-1 to TRBJ1-5; D is ambiguous. Per the germline V gene, CDR1 is KGHDR and CDR2 is SFDVKD. This CDR3 is 11 amino acids long. With 1 base removed from V and 10 bases from J, the gap between germline ends came to 4 bases. The CDR3 loop reads CATSDLGPQHF. The CDR3 DNA reads as TGTGCCACCAGTGATTTAGGACCCCAGCATTTT.

The J gene is TRBJ2-5, the V gene TRBV20-1; 7 positions match TRBD2. V shed 4 bases, J shed 2 bases, and the junction held 7 bases outside the gene matches. Germline V gives CDR1 DFQATT, CDR2 SNEGSKA (reference sequence). The CDR3 contains 14 residues. CDR3 DNA: TGCAGTGCTACGGGGGGAGTAAGGCAAGAGACCCAGTACTTC. Its translation is CSATGGVRQETQYF.

Points on this clonotype: At one end the junction does not follow the germline gene, possibly because of a read error. The chain recombines TRBV7-2 with TRBJ2-7, with 9 bases matching TRBD2. The CDR3 runs to 15 residues. From germline, CDR1 is SGHTA and CDR2 FQGNSA. This CDR3 is CASSLAGLRLREQYF. The CDR3 DNA sequence: TGTGCCAGCAGCCTAGCGGGACTACGCCTACGAGAGCAGTACTTC. The variable domain in full, with the rest retrieved from reference TRBV7-2 and TRBJ2-7, is GAGVSQSPSNKVTEKGKDVELRCDPISGHTALYWYRQSLGQGLEFLIYFQGNSAPDKSGLPSDRFSAERTGGSVSTLTIQRTQQEDSAVYLCASSLAGLRLREQYFGPGTRLTVT.

V is TRBV28 and J is TRBJ2-5; TRBD2 might be the D (6 bases). Trimming took 6 bases from V and 5 from J, leaving 10 bases between them. The CDR3 is 12 amino acids. The germline CDR1 and CDR2 sequences are MDHEN and SYDVKM. Written as DNA, the CDR3 is TGTGCCAGCAGACTGGGAGGCGAGACCCAGTACTTC. The encoded protein is CASRLGGETQYF.

This clonotype was seen only a few times. This chain joins TRBV7-2 and TRBJ2-2; the D gene is possibly TRBD1 (5 bases). From germline, CDR1 is SGHTA and CDR2 FQGNSA. Trimming shortened V by 5 bases and J by 5 bases, and 21 bases separated the two germline ends. CDR3 length: 17 amino acids. CDR3 region: CASSATGVLRMTGELFF. CDR3 DNA sequence: TGTGCCAGCAGCGCAACAGGAGTACTGAGGATGACCGGGGAGCTGTTTTTT.

Ten or more counts support this clonotype. This chain joins TRBV11-2 and TRBJ2-3; TRBD1 is a possible D gene (5 bases). V lost 1 base to trimming and J lost 6 bases, with 11 bases between them. The length of the CDR3 is 14 residues. Germline V lookup: CDR1 SGHAT, CDR2 FQNNGV. CDR3 DNA: TGTGCCAGCAGCTTAGTTGGGGCGAGGGATACGCAGTATTTT. This encodes CASSLVGARDTQYF. Drawing the rest from reference TRBV11-2 and TRBJ2-3, the complete variable domain is EAGVAQSPRYKIIEKRQSVAFWCNPISGHATLYWYQQILGQGPKLLIQFQNNGVVDDSQLPKDRFSAERLKGVDSTLKIQPAKLEDSAVYLCASSLVGARDTQYFGPGTRLTVL.

This clonotype was observed a few times. V gene TRBV7-9 combines with J gene TRBJ2-1; 8 bases match TRBD1. The ends lost 8 bases at V and 8 bases at J; junction bases unmatched: 11. CDR3 size: 14 residues. Germline CDR1 is SEHNR and CDR2 is FQNEAQ (reference sequence). In DNA form, the CDR3 reads TGTGCCAGCGGATCGGACAGGGCAAAGGATGAGCAGTTCTTC. This codes for CASGSDRAKDEQFF.

The chain uses TRBV19 and TRBJ1-5; D may be TRBD1 (6 bases). The CDR3 is 17 amino acids. Trimming cost V 5 bases and J 4 bases, with 21 bases left between them. Germline V gene lookup returns CDR1 LNHDA and CDR2 SQIVND (reference sequence). The CDR3 protein is CASSSQGTPGQNQPQHF. The CDR3 DNA reads as TGTGCCAGTAGTTCCCAGGGGACACCGGGCCAAAATCAGCCCCAGCATTTT.

V gene TRBV5-4 combines with J gene TRBJ2-7, with D unresolved. This CDR3 has 14 amino acids. Trimming stripped 4 bases from V and 7 bases from J, with 18 bases between. CDR1 and CDR2 (germline): SGHNT, YYREEE (reference sequence). The CDR3 spells CASSDMRGSREQYF. The CDR3, as DNA: TGTGCCAGCAGCGACATGAGAGGATCAAGGGAGCAGTACTTC.

This clonotype was observed many times. The junction does not match germline at one end; this may be a read error. The chain links TRBV5-1 to TRBJ2-5, with D possibly being TRBD2 (6 bases). CDR1 and CDR2 (germline): SGHRS, YFSETQ. This CDR3 region has 13 residues. DNA for the CDR3: TGTGCCAGCAGTTTTCAGGGAGGAGAGACCCAGTACTTC. Encoded protein: CASSFQGGETQYF.

The rearrangement links TRBV30 to TRBJ2-7; D call uncertain. This CDR3 region has 14 residues. V lost 0 bases and J lost 3, with 12 bases in between. The germline CDR1 and CDR2 sequences are GTSNPN and SVGIG (reference sequence). The CDR3 is CAWSVKNGDYEQYF. CDR3 DNA sequence: TGTGCCTGGAGTGTAAAAAATGGGGACTACGAGCAGTACTTC.

The V gene is TRBV19, the J gene TRBJ2-1; unclear D gene. Germline V gene lookup returns CDR1 LNHDA and CDR2 SQIVND (reference sequence). The CDR3 covers 16 residues. Trimming left V 2 bases short and J 0 bases short, with 11 bases between. The CDR3 region is CASSIFSVPSYNEQFF. CDR3 nucleotides: TGTGCCAGTAGTATATTTTCGGTCCCCTCCTACAATGAGCAGTTCTTC.

This clonotype has just a few counts. The chain uses TRBV10-3 and TRBJ2-2; no definite D call. The CDR3 loop spans 14 amino acids. The V gene's germline CDR1 is ENHRY and CDR2 SYGVKD. V was shortened by 0 bases and J by 3 bases, with 5 bases between the two germline ends. The CDR3 loop reads CAISESPDTGELFF. DNA for the CDR3: TGTGCCATCAGTGAGTCACCGGACACCGGGGAGCTGTTTTTT.

The genes are TRBV5-5 and TRBJ2-7, with 7 nucleotides matching TRBD2. This CDR3 is built from 12 residues. Germline lookup yields CDR1 SGHKS and CDR2 YYEKEE (reference sequence). Trimming at V came to 6 bases and at J to 5 bases, leaving 5 bases not matched to a gene. In DNA form, the CDR3 reads TGTGCCAGCAACCCCGGGGGGAACGAGCAGTACTTC. Translated, it gives CASNPGGNEQYF. The full variable domain, its missing parts supplied by reference TRBV5-5 and TRBJ2-7, is DAGVTQSPTHLIKTRGQQVTLRCSPISGHKSVSWYQQVLGQGPQFIFQYYEKEERGRGNFPDRFSARQFPNYSSELNVNALLLGDSALYLCASNPGGNEQYFGPGTRLTVT.

This clonotype appeared a few times. This chain links TRBV2 with TRBJ2-7; TRBD1 matches at 11 bases. CDR3 size: 14 residues. The V gene's germline CDR1 is SNHLY and CDR2 FYNNEI. V shed 8 bases and J 6 bases; nucleotides not matched to a gene: 9. In nucleotides, the CDR3 is TGTGCCAGCCTAGGCGGGGACAGGGGGTTCGAGCAGTACTTC. This sequence encodes CASLGGDRGFEQYF.

This clonotype was picked up a small number of times. CDR3 sequence: CASRILSGGGGNEQFF. Written as DNA, the CDR3 is TGTGCCAGCAGAATTTTGAGCGGGGGTGGCGGCAATGAGCAGTTCTTC. This sequence joins TRBV28 and TRBJ2-1, with 8 bases fitting TRBD2. This CDR3 has 16 amino acids. Looked up from germline, CDR1 is MDHEN and CDR2 is SYDVKM. V dropped 6 bases and J dropped 6; count of bases not matched to a gene: 13.

The V and J genes are TRBV20-1 and TRBJ2-2; 9 nucleotides agree with TRBD2. The CDR3 contains 16 residues. Losses at the gene ends were 0 bases for V and 3 bases for J; bases not matched to a gene: 5. Germline assignment: CDR1 DFQATT and CDR2 SNEGSKA (reference sequence). CDR3 in DNA: TGCAGTGCTAGAGATCGAACTAGCGGGTACACCGGGGAGCTGTTTTTT. Its protein product is CSARDRTSGYTGELFF.

This clonotype was seen only a few times. V usage is TRBV12-3 or TRBV12-4 and J usage is TRBJ2-1; 9 bases are shared with TRBD2. There are 13 residues in the CDR3. V dropped 6 bases and J dropped 6; count of bases not matched to a gene: 3. The chain's CDR3 is CASRASGVNEQFF. The CDR3 bases are TGTGCCAGCAGGGCTAGCGGGGTCAATGAGCAGTTCTTC.

This clonotype has a single count. The V and J genes are TRBV7-2 and TRBJ2-2; D gene ambiguous. This CDR3 comprises 14 residues. Trimming pared 3 bases from V and 1 base from J, leaving 6 bases between. Germline V gives CDR1 SGHTA, CDR2 FQGNSA. CDR3 residues: CASSFNRNTGELFF. The CDR3 DNA sequence: TGTGCCAGCAGCTTTAACAGGAACACCGGGGAGCTGTTTTTT.

The CDR3 loop is CASSLLQPNDPQHF. DNA of the CDR3: TGTGCCAGCAGTTTATTACAGCCAAATGATCCCCAGCATTTT. The chain has TRBV28 and TRBJ1-5; D uncertain. The CDR3 has 14 residues. The V and J ends lost 1 base and 10 bases respectively, with 14 bases between them. Germline V gene lookup returns CDR1 MDHEN and CDR2 SYDVKM. Full variable domain (outside the CDR3, taken from reference TRBV28 and TRBJ1-5): DVKVTQSSRYLVKRTGEKVFLECVQDMDHENMFWYRQDPGLGLRLIYFSYDVKMKEKGDIPEGYSVSREKKERFSLILESASTNQTSMYLCASSLLQPNDPQHFGDGTRLSIL.